One T cell receptor beta chain is described in this entry. The source of the sample is a study of shared clonotypes between healthy human individuals. Sequencing used immunoSEQ multiplex PCR; TCRdb keeps in-frame clones, though not all of them. The sample yields a few million clones, approximately 93% seen once. V lost 4 bases, J lost 6 bases, and 7 bases lay in between. This CDR3 is built from 10 residues. The V gene's germline CDR1 is SQVTM and CDR2 ANQGSEA. The rearrangement uses TRBV29-1 and TRBJ2-7; the D call may be TRBD1 or TRBD2 (6 bases each). The sequence came from a man aged 18 to 29 in good health. Some clones in this sample may be carry-over from other donors' samples. The material sequenced was naive CD4+ T cells from PBMCs. Subset specified: CD45RA+ positively selected. The CDR3 sequence: CSVAGAEQYF. In nucleotides, the CDR3 is TGCAGCGTTGCGGGGGCCGAGCAGTACTTC.